This T cell receptor beta chain was identified in a study of blood T cells in healthy people across ages. Overall study findings and caveats: A conclusive naive versus antigen-experienced comparison was prevented by the unsorted PBMCs. Roughly linearly, TCR beta diversity per million T cells fell as age increased. Nothing was known about donor CMV status, and this possibly confounded expanded clonotype changes.

This clonotype came up a few times. What it binds is not known. A sample-barcoded 5' primer and a J-beta primer mix were used in a second PCR of roughly 6 to 11 cycles. Each CDR3 protein is one row after TCRdb ran MiXCR on the 5' RACE reads. The data contain roughly 1.4 million distinct CDR3 sequences, approximately 59% of them singletons. Trimming removed 4 bases from V and 4 bases from J, with 14 bases in between. This CDR3 has 14 amino acids. Germline V CDR1 and CDR2: SEHNR, FQNEAQ (reference sequence). The study isolated at least 6.5 million PBMCs from each sample. The sequence was obtained from a man aged 18 to 29 in good health. J is TRBJ2-7 and V is TRBV7-9; D is undetermined. The material sequenced was blood. In DNA, the CDR3 is TGTGCCAGCAGCTCTCAACACAGCTCGTACGAGCAGTACTTC. It yields the protein CASSSQHSSYEQYF.